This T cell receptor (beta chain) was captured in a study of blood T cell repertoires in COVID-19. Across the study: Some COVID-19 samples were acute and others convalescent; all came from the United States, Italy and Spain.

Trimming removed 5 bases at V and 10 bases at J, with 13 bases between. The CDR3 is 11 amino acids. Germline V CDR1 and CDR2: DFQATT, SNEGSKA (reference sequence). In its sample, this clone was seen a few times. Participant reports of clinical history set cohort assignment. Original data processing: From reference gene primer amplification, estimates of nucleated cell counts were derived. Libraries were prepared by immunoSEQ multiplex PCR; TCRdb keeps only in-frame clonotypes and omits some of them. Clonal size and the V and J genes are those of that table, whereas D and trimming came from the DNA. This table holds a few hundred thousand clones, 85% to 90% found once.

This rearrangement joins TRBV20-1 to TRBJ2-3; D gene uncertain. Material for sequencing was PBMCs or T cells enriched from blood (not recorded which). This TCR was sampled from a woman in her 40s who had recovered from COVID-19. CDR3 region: CSAPWSVPQYF. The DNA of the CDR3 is TGCAGTGCTCCCTGGTCGGTTCCGCAGTATTTT.